Each of the 13 T cell receptor beta chains below was sequenced from the same sample in a study of blood T cells in healthy people across ages. The authors ran a second PCR of about 6 to 11 cycles using a sample-barcoded 5' primer and a J-beta primer mix. TCRdb called the 5' RACE reads again in MiXCR, with one record for every CDR3 protein. The sample contains roughly 900,000 distinct CDR3 sequences, approximately 49% of which appear only once. Sequencing was carried out using blood. All receptors come from a man aged 25 to 45 in good health.

In regard to this clonotype: Given a much more abundant clone one base away, this may be a read error. This chain uses TRBV7-2 with TRBJ2-5; unclear D gene. The J call may be in error: the DNA end matches TRBJ2-7 better. The CDR3 runs to 11 residues. Germline CDR1 is SGHTA and CDR2 is FQGNSA. The DNA for the CDR3 is TGTGCCAGCAACCAACGCTACGAGCAGTACTTC. Its protein product is CASNQRYEQYF.

This clonotype appeared a few times. V gene TRBV5-1 combines with J gene TRBJ2-7; TRBD2 aligns across 7 bases. Germline CDR1 reads SGHRS; CDR2 reads YFSETQ. The V segment lost 1 base and the J segment 1 base; nucleotides outside the gene matches: 11. This CDR3 spans 17 amino acids. The CDR3 nucleotides read TGCGCCAGCAGCTTGTCCGGGCGCGGGGGAGCTTCCTACGAGCAGTACTTC. Its translation is CASSLSGRGGASYEQYF. Supplemented by reference TRBV5-1 and TRBJ2-7, the full variable domain reads KAGVTQTPRYLIKTRGQQVTLSCSPISGHRSVSWYQQTPGQGLQFLFEYFSETQRNKGNFPGRFSGRQFSNSRSEMNVSTLELGDSALYLCASSLSGRGGASYEQYFGPGTRLTVT.

The chain links TRBV4-2 to TRBJ2-1, with a possible D match to TRBD1 (6 bases). CDR3 size: 14 residues. From germline, CDR1 is LGHNA and CDR2 YNFKEQ. V was pared by 4 bases and J by 4 bases, with 11 bases between. CDR3 bases: TGTGCCAGCAGCCGCGACGGGACATACAATGAGCAGTTCTTC. Its protein is CASSRDGTYNEQFF.

This chain links TRBV5-1 with TRBJ2-2; 9 bases fit TRBD1. The V gene end was trimmed by 4 bases and the J gene end by 7 bases; junction bases not matched to a gene: 11. Looked up from germline, CDR1 is SGHRS and CDR2 is YFSETQ. This CDR3 spans 16 amino acids. CDR3 nucleotide sequence: TGCGCCAGCAGCCCCTCGGGACAGGGAATAGGCGGGGAGCTGTTTTTT. This gives the protein CASSPSGQGIGGELFF.

This clonotype was seen only once. The genes are TRBV5-1 and TRBJ1-4; 9 bases match TRBD1. This CDR3 contains 13 residues. Germline assignment: CDR1 SGHRS and CDR2 YFSETQ. With V trimmed by 10 bases and J by 5 bases, 6 bases remained unmatched. CDR3 sequence reads: CAVPGQGNEKLFF. CDR3 in DNA: TGCGCCGTTCCGGGACAGGGAAATGAAAAACTGTTTTTT.

The chain employs TRBV9 and TRBJ2-5; D possibly corresponds to TRBD1 (6 bases). Germline CDR1 SGDLS, CDR2 YYNGEE. CDR3 length: 16 residues. V shed 3 bases and J shed 5 bases, with 20 bases lying between them. CDR3 bases: TGTGCCAGCAGCGCCGACCCCAACAGGGCCCCGGAGACCCAGTACTTC. Its translation is CASSADPNRAPETQYF.

Only a few counts were recorded for this clonotype. This chain joins TRBV9 and TRBJ2-3, with D perhaps matching TRBD2 (6 bases). V shed 3 bases and J shed 1 base, with 15 bases lying between them. Germline V CDR1 and CDR2: SGDLS, YYNGEE. This CDR3 spans 16 amino acids. This chain's CDR3 is CASSALGTHRTDTQYF. DNA of the CDR3: TGTGCCAGCAGCGCCCTCGGGACTCATCGCACAGATACGCAGTATTTT.

Remarks on this clonotype: Given a much more abundant clone one base away, this may be a read error. The rearrangement uses TRBV12-3 or TRBV12-4 and TRBJ2-3; no definite D call. The CDR3 runs to 15 residues. Trimming shortened V by 4 bases and J by 2 bases, and 13 bases separated the two germline ends. This CDR3 is CASSSHILYTDTQYF. Written as DNA, the CDR3 is TGTGCCAGCAGTTCGCACATACTCTACACAGATACGCAGTATTTT.

The rearrangement joins TRBV28 to TRBJ1-2; D possibly corresponds to TRBD1 (6 bases). The CDR3 contains 14 residues. Trimming took 6 bases from V and 4 from J, leaving 15 bases between them. CDR1 is MDHEN, CDR2 SYDVKM, per germline. DNA of the CDR3: TGTGCCAGCAGCATGGACAGACTAAGCTATGGCTACACCTTC. The encoded protein is CASSMDRLSYGYTF.

This sequence joins TRBV9 and TRBJ2-7; possibly TRBD1 or TRBD2 for D (6 bases each). The germline gives CDR1 SGDLS, CDR2 YYNGEE. V lost 6 bases to trimming and J lost 2 bases, with 15 bases between them. The CDR3 is 14 amino acids. CDR3 residues: CASNSGGGPYEQYF. The CDR3 DNA reads TGTGCCAGCAACTCCGGGGGCGGTCCCTACGAGCAGTACTTC.

Concerning this clonotype: A read error may explain this, as a much larger clone is one base away. This chain links TRBV6-1 with TRBJ2-5; D call uncertain. Germline V gene data show CDR1 as MNHNS and CDR2 as SASEGT. The CDR3 length is 11 residues. V was clipped by 8 bases and J by 11 bases, with 15 bases between them. The CDR3 loop is CASPGPNEQYF. CDR3 nucleotide sequence: TGTGCCAGCCCTGGGCCCAATGAGCAGTACTTC.

This clonotype was found once. This clone may be a read error of a much larger clone one base away. V is TRBV7-2 and J is TRBJ2-7; D remains ambiguous. V lost 7 bases to trimming and J lost 3 bases, with 19 bases between them. The CDR3 is made up of 15 amino acids. Germline V CDR1 and CDR2: SGHTA, FQGNSA. The CDR3 coding sequence is TGTGCCAGCAACTCCGAACCTGTCGGTAGCTACGAGCAGTACTTC. It yields the protein CASNSEPVGSYEQYF.

Of note for this clonotype: One end of the junction varies from germline; a read error may be responsible. The chain carries TRBV24-1 and TRBJ2-5; no definite D call. CDR1 and CDR2 (germline): KGHDR, SFDVKD. The CDR3 loop spans 13 amino acids. CDR3 sequence reads: CVTSSIYQETQYF. Written as DNA, the CDR3 is TGTGTCACCAGTAGCATTTACCAAGAGACCCAGTACTTC.